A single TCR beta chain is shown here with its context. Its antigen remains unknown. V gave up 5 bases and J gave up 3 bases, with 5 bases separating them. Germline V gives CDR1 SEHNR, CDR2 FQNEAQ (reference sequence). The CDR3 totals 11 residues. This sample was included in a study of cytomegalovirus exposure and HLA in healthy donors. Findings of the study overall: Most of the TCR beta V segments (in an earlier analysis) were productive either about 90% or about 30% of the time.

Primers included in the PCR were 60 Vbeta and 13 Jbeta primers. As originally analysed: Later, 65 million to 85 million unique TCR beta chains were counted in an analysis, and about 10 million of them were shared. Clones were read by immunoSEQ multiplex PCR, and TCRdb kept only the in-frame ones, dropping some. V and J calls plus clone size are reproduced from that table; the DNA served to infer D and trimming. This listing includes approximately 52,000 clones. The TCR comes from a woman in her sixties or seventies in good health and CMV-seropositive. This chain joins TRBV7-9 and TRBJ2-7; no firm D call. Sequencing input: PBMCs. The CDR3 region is CASSVYYEQYF. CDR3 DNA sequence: TGTGCCAGCAGCGTCTACTACGAGCAGTACTTC.